This T cell receptor (beta chain) stems from a study of T cell responses to AZD1222 COVID-19 vaccine. Generated by immunoSEQ multiplex PCR, the TCRdb table keeps only in-frame clones and is missing some. The data hold 95,000 to 150,000 clones, with roughly 86% observed a single time. Findings and limits, study-wide: Only a handful of AZD1222 recipients tested seropositive at baseline. Mapped onto spike, vaccine-associated CD4 TCRs spanned it and were dominant at 160-218 and 743-854.

Concerning this clone: Its antigen is not known.

The CDR3 is 11 amino acids. V was shortened by 3 bases and J by 2 bases, with 4 bases between the two germline ends. CDR1 is DFQATT and CDR2 is SNEGSKA in the germline V gene (reference sequence). This chain uses TRBV20-1 with TRBJ1-1; D gene uncertain. The clonotype comes from an adult in good health. The starting material was peripheral blood, obtained on day 0 of AZD1222 vaccination. CDR3 nucleotide sequence: TGCAGTGCTAGTTTTAACACTGAAGCTTTCTTT. Its translation is CSASFNTEAFF.